The next 28 T cell receptor beta chains were all read from a single sample in a study of post-analysis software for immune sequencing data. Overall study findings and caveats: Included in a set of roughly five TRBV segments more frequent in patients than controls were TRBV5-6, TRBV5-1 and TRBV20-1.

No cognate antigen is known for these TCRs. Unique molecular identifiers were present in the TCR beta cDNA libraries. MiXCR, run by TCRdb on the PCR reads, gives a single entry per CDR3 protein. Among about 770,000 distinct CDR3 sequences listed, 40% to 55% were seen once. Material: blood. The receptors come from a girl aged 5 to 17 with multiple sclerosis.

This chain links TRBV24-1 with TRBJ1-1; TRBD1 is a possible D gene (5 bases). This CDR3 has 15 amino acids. The V gene's germline CDR1 is KGHDR and CDR2 SFDVKD. Trimming cost V 3 bases and J 5 bases, with 15 bases left between them. The CDR3 coding sequence is TGTGCCACCAGTGATGGAAGGCAGGGAGGAACTGAAGCTTTCTTT. Translation: CATSDGRQGGTEAFF.

This sequence joins TRBV20-1 and TRBJ1-2, with TRBD1 as a possible D gene (5 bases). V was cut by 5 bases and J by 1 base, with 14 bases left in between. The CDR3 runs to 14 residues. The V gene's germline CDR1 is DFQATT and CDR2 SNEGSKA (reference sequence). CDR3 coding DNA: TGCAGTGCTGTAACACAGGAAATTAACTATGGCTACACCTTC. This translates into CSAVTQEINYGYTF.

V is TRBV15 and J is TRBJ2-1, with 12 bases matching TRBD2. CDR3 size: 19 residues. Looked up from germline, CDR1 is LNHNV and CDR2 is YYDKDF (reference sequence). Unmatched junction bases numbered 12, after V lost 1 base and J lost 5 bases. The CDR3 sequence is CATSRVGWATSGRNNEQFF. The CDR3 DNA sequence: TGTGCCACCAGCAGAGTTGGGTGGGCCACTAGCGGGAGGAACAATGAGCAGTTCTTC.

This clonotype was seen more than once but under ten times. The J gene is TRBJ2-5, the V gene TRBV2; 15 nucleotides match TRBD2. The closer fit of TRBJ2-7 to the DNA end suggests the J call may be wrong. Looked up from germline, CDR1 is SNHLY and CDR2 is FYNNEI. This CDR3 region has 17 residues. CDR3 bases: TGTGCCAGCAGTGAAAGGTGGACTAGCGGGAGGGTCTACGAGCAGTACTTC. It translates to CASSERWTSGRVYEQYF.

This clonotype was picked up a small number of times. The chain couples TRBV20-1 to TRBJ2-3; TRBD1 might be the D (6 bases). The CDR3 runs to 16 residues. In germline, CDR1 is DFQATT, CDR2 SNEGSKA (reference sequence). Trimming cost V 6 bases and J 0 bases, with 19 bases left between them. CDR3 nucleotides: TGCAGTGCCCCCGACGACAGGCGATCTAGCACAGATACGCAGTATTTT. The encoded protein is CSAPDDRRSSTDTQYF.

This clonotype was detected only a few times. The chain recombines TRBV20-1 with TRBJ2-5; 9 positions agree with TRBD2. This CDR3 is built from 14 residues. Germline V gives CDR1 DFQATT, CDR2 SNEGSKA (reference sequence). Trimming removed 1 base from V and 4 bases from J; junction bases left unmatched: 4. CDR3 in amino acids: CSARAAGGRETQYF. The DNA for the CDR3 is TGCAGTGCTAGAGCAGCGGGAGGAAGAGAGACCCAGTACTTC.

This chain connects TRBV12-3 or TRBV12-4 to TRBJ2-4; a possible D gene is TRBD2 (5 bases). This CDR3 is 13 amino acids long. Between the trimmed V and J ends, which lost 3 bases and 9 bases, there was a span of 12 bases. The CDR3 is CASSLGRGTIQYF. The CDR3 bases are TGTGCCAGCAGTTTGGGGAGAGGAACCATTCAGTACTTC.

The rearrangement joins TRBV7-9 to TRBJ2-3, with 7 positions matching TRBD1. This CDR3 has 14 amino acids. Trimming at V came to 4 bases and at J to 13 bases, leaving 14 bases not matched to a gene. Germline V gene lookup returns CDR1 SEHNR and CDR2 FQNEAQ (reference sequence). CDR3 loop: CASSSLREQGIEYF. CDR3 in DNA: TGTGCCAGCAGCTCCTTAAGGGAACAGGGGATAGAGTATTTT.

This chain uses TRBV12-3 or TRBV12-4 with TRBJ2-5, with D uncertain. V was shortened by 4 bases and J by 5 bases, with 8 bases between the two germline ends. The CDR3 loop spans 12 amino acids. Here the CDR3 DNA reads TGTGCCAGCAGTTGGGGAACGGAGACCCAGTACTTC. This translates into CASSWGTETQYF.

This clonotype has just a few counts. The rearrangement uses TRBV7-9 and TRBJ1-4, with 9 bases that match TRBD1. CDR3 length: 16 residues. V shed 5 bases and J 5 bases; nucleotides not matched to a gene: 9. Germline lookup yields CDR1 SEHNR and CDR2 FQNEAQ (reference sequence). The CDR3 sequence: CASSQGTGSENEKLFF. The CDR3 DNA follows: TGTGCCAGCAGCCAAGGGACAGGGTCTGAGAATGAAAAACTGTTTTTT.

This clonotype was found a few times. The V gene is TRBV5-6, the J gene TRBJ2-7; TRBD2 is a possible D gene (6 bases). Germline V CDR1 and CDR2: SGHDT, YYEEEE. Deletions cut 4 bases from V and 10 bases from J, with 18 bases between. CDR3 size: 13 residues. As DNA, the CDR3 is TGTGCCAGCAGCACCAGGATTAGGGAGGCCCAGTACTTC. Amino acid sequence: CASSTRIREAQYF.

This clonotype was observed a few times. J is TRBJ2-5 and V is TRBV5-1; TRBD1 matches at 8 bases. Per germline, CDR1 SGHRS and CDR2 YFSETQ. With 4 bases clipped from V and 5 bases from J, the junction kept 7 bases outside the gene matches. This CDR3 contains 14 residues. This chain's CDR3 is CASSLQGVAETQYF. The DNA for the CDR3 is TGCGCCAGCAGCCTACAGGGGGTGGCCGAGACCCAGTACTTC. Full variable domain (remainder filled in from reference TRBV5-1 and TRBJ2-5): KAGVTQTPRYLIKTRGQQVTLSCSPISGHRSVSWYQQTPGQGLQFLFEYFSETQRNKGNFPGRFSGRQFSNSRSEMNVSTLELGDSALYLCASSLQGVAETQYFGPGTRLLVL.

This clonotype has only a few counts. V gene TRBV20-1 combines with J gene TRBJ2-7; D might be TRBD1 (6 bases). Trimming pared 6 bases from V and 4 bases from J, leaving 19 bases between. In germline, CDR1 is DFQATT, CDR2 SNEGSKA (reference sequence). The CDR3 contains 14 residues. The CDR3 DNA reads as TGCAGTGCCAGCCCCCGGGACAACTTATACGAGCAGTACTTC. Amino acids: CSASPRDNLYEQYF.

This chain links TRBV20-1 with TRBJ2-1, with 15 positions matching TRBD2. Germline CDR1 is DFQATT and CDR2 is SNEGSKA (reference sequence). The ends lost 0 bases at V and 6 bases at J; junction bases unmatched: 3. The CDR3 consists of 16 residues. The CDR3 sequence: CSARDWTSGRVNEQFF. Here the CDR3 DNA reads TGCAGTGCTAGAGATTGGACTAGCGGGAGGGTCAATGAGCAGTTCTTC.

The chain joins TRBV14 to TRBJ2-4; D is ambiguous. The J call may not be correct, given that the DNA end is closer to TRBJ2-7. CDR1 is SGHDN, CDR2 FVKESK, per germline. The CDR3 covers 13 residues. CDR3 in amino acids: CASSQDLVTEQYF. CDR3 sequence (DNA): TGTGCCAGCAGCCAAGATCTAGTAACCGAGCAGTACTTC.

The chain couples TRBV15 to TRBJ2-1; TRBD2 matches at 12 bases. After removal of 0 bases from V and 8 bases from J, the junction contained 11 bases not matched to a gene. Germline CDR1 is LNHNV and CDR2 is YYDKDF (reference sequence). The CDR3 is made up of 18 amino acids. The CDR3 is CATSRDLPTSGRLDEQFF. CDR3 bases: TGTGCCACCAGCAGAGATCTGCCGACTAGCGGGAGATTAGATGAGCAGTTCTTC.

In this sample, this clonotype turned up once. V and J are TRBV19 and TRBJ1-5, with D unresolved. Trimming removed 3 bases from V and 9 bases from J, with 9 bases in between. Looked up from germline, CDR1 is LNHDA and CDR2 is SQIVND (reference sequence). This CDR3 is built from 12 residues. The CDR3 loop is CASSIRRGPQHF. The CDR3 DNA reads as TGTGCCAGTAGTATTCGCAGAGGGCCCCAGCATTTT.

CDR3 loop: CASSLYPKQYF. CDR3 nucleotide sequence: TGTGCCAGCAGTTTATATCCGAAGCAGTACTTC. The rearrangement joins TRBV27 to TRBJ2-5; D unclear. Germline V gene lookup returns CDR1 MNHEY and CDR2 SMNVEV (reference sequence). Deletions cut 1 base from V and 11 bases from J, with 8 bases between. The CDR3 is made up of 11 amino acids.

The chain uses TRBV3-1 and TRBJ2-1; a weak D match, TRBD2 (5 bases). Trimming took off 3 bases at V and 0 bases at J, with 12 bases between the two ends. This CDR3 is built from 16 residues. The germline V gene has CDR1 LGHDT and CDR2 YNNKEL (reference sequence). CDR3 bases: TGTGCCAGCAGCCAGCCGGGAACTTTCTCCTACAATGAGCAGTTCTTC. This codes for CASSQPGTFSYNEQFF.

V gene TRBV20-1 combines with J gene TRBJ1-5; D ambiguous. The CDR3 is made up of 13 amino acids. V dropped 4 bases and J dropped 1 base, with 8 bases sitting between them. Germline CDR1 reads DFQATT; CDR2 reads SNEGSKA (reference sequence). The CDR3 loop is CSATDGSNQPQHF. CDR3 bases: TGCAGTGCTACTGACGGAAGCAATCAGCCCCAGCATTTT.

This clonotype was observed a handful of times. The rearrangement links TRBV7-6 to TRBJ1-2; tentative D call: TRBD1 (6 bases). Germline CDR1 SGHVS, CDR2 FNYEAQ. The CDR3 covers 20 residues. Trimming stripped 8 bases from V and 4 bases from J, with 35 bases between. The chain's CDR3 is CASGPSAGAPPDPTGYGYTF. CDR3 in DNA: TGTGCCAGCGGACCGTCGGCGGGGGCCCCCCCAGACCCAACTGGCTATGGCTACACCTTC.

The V call is TRBV29-1, the J call TRBJ2-5, with D perhaps matching TRBD1 (5 bases). The CDR3 consists of 10 residues. Trimming shortened V by 7 bases and J by 5 bases, and 8 bases separated the two germline ends. The V gene's germline CDR1 is SQVTM and CDR2 ANQGSEA. The CDR3 loop is CSAGWETQYF. The CDR3 region has the DNA TGCAGCGCAGGGTGGGAGACCCAGTACTTC. Full variable domain (missing parts from reference TRBV29-1 and TRBJ2-5): SAVISQKPSRDICQRGTSLTIQCQVDSQVTMMFWYRQQPGQSLTLIATANQGSEATYESGFVIDKFPISRPNLTFSTLTVSNMSPEDSSIYLCSAGWETQYFGPGTRLLVL.

The chain couples TRBV6-2 or TRBV6-3 to TRBJ1-2; possibly TRBD1 for D (6 bases). Trimming removed 8 bases at V and 2 bases at J, with 15 bases between. Germline CDR1 and CDR2: MNHEY and SVGEGT. This CDR3 contains 14 residues. The CDR3 here is CASSRGAGNYGYTF. The CDR3 DNA reads TGTGCCAGCTCGCGGGGGGCCGGGAACTATGGCTACACCTTC.

This clonotype was recorded a few times. This chain links TRBV29-1 with TRBJ2-7; a possible D gene is TRBD1 (7 bases). CDR1 is SQVTM and CDR2 is ANQGSEA in the germline V gene. There are 12 residues in the CDR3. V was clipped by 7 bases and J by 4 bases, with 14 bases between them. The CDR3 spells CSAQGGEYEQYF. The CDR3 bases are TGCAGCGCCCAGGGGGGTGAATACGAGCAGTACTTC.

This clonotype was found once. The chain employs TRBV20-1 and TRBJ1-5; 7 bases fit TRBD1. CDR3 length: 14 amino acids. After removal of 5 bases from V and 6 bases from J, the junction contained 10 bases not matched to a gene. Germline V gene sequence: CDR1 DFQATT, CDR2 SNEGSKA (reference sequence). Here the CDR3 DNA reads TGCAGTGCTCCCCGGGGGAGGGGGCTTCAGCCCCAGCATTTT. Its translation: CSAPRGRGLQPQHF.

DNA of the CDR3: TGTGCCATCAGTGATACAGGGATAGGAGGCTACACCTTC. It specifies CAISDTGIGGYTF. The chain uses TRBV10-3 and TRBJ1-2; D is possibly TRBD1 (6 bases). Trimming left V 3 bases short and J 8 bases short, with 13 bases between. CDR3 size: 13 residues. Germline assignment: CDR1 ENHRY and CDR2 SYGVKD.

V usage is TRBV15 and J usage is TRBJ1-2; 9 positions match TRBD1. The germline CDR1 and CDR2 sequences are LNHNV and YYDKDF (reference sequence). J lost 6 bases, V lost 3 bases, and 5 bases had no gene match. This CDR3 region has 14 residues. The CDR3 protein is CATSRMGQGDGYTF. DNA for the CDR3: TGTGCCACCAGCAGGATGGGACAGGGAGATGGCTACACCTTC. Variable domain in full (rest from reference TRBV15 and TRBJ1-2): DAMVIQNPRYQVTQFGKPVTLSCSQTLNHNVMYWYQQKSSQAPKLLFHYYDKDFNNEADTPDNFQSRRPNTSFCFLDIRSPGLGDTAMYLCATSRMGQGDGYTFGSGTRLTVV.

V gene TRBV25-1 combines with J gene TRBJ1-4; D remains ambiguous. The germline V gene encodes CDR1 MGHDK and CDR2 SYGVNS. CDR3 length: 13 amino acids. V lost 0 bases, J lost 6 bases, and 5 bases lay in between. The CDR3 DNA reads as TGTGCCAGCAGTGAATATTTTGATGAAAAACTGTTTTTT. As protein: CASSEYFDEKLFF.